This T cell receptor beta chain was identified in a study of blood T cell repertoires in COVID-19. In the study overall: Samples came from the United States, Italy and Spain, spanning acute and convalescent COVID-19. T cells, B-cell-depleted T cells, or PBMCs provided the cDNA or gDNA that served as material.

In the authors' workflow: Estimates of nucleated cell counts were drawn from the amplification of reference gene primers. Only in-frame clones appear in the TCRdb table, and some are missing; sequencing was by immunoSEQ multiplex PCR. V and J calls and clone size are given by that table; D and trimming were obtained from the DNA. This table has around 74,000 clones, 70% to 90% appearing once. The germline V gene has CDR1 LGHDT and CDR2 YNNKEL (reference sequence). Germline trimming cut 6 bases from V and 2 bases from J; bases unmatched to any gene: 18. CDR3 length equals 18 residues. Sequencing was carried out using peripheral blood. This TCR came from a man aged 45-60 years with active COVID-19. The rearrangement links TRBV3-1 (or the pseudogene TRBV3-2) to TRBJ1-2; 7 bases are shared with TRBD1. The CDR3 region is CASSTGGGVNIRNYGYTF. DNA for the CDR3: TGTGCCAGCAGTACCGGAGGGGGCGTGAATATCCGAAACTATGGCTACACCTTC.